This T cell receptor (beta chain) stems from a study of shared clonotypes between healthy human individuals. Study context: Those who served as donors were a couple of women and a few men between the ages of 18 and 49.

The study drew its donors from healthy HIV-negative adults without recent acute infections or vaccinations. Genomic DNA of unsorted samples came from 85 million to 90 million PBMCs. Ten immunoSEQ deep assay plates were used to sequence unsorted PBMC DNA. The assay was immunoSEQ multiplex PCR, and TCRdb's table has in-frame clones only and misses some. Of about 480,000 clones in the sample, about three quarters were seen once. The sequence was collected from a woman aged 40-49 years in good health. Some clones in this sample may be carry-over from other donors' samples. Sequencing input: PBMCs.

The DNA of the CDR3 is TGTGCCAGCAGCTCCTTAGCGGGCCCAGATACGCAGTATTTT. Protein product: CASSSLAGPDTQYF. This sequence joins TRBV7-3 and TRBJ2-3, with TRBD2 matching over 7 bases. Per the germline V gene, CDR1 is SGHTA and CDR2 is FQGTGA. Trimming took 4 bases from V and 4 from J; bases not matched to a gene: 5. The CDR3 is 14 residues long. The whole variable domain, remainder taken from reference TRBV7-3 and TRBJ2-3, is GAGVSQTPSNKVTEKGKYVELRCDPISGHTALYWYRQSLGQGPEFLIYFQGTGAADDSGLPNDRFFAVRPEGSVSTLKIQRTERGDSAVYLCASSSLAGPDTQYFGPGTRLTVL.